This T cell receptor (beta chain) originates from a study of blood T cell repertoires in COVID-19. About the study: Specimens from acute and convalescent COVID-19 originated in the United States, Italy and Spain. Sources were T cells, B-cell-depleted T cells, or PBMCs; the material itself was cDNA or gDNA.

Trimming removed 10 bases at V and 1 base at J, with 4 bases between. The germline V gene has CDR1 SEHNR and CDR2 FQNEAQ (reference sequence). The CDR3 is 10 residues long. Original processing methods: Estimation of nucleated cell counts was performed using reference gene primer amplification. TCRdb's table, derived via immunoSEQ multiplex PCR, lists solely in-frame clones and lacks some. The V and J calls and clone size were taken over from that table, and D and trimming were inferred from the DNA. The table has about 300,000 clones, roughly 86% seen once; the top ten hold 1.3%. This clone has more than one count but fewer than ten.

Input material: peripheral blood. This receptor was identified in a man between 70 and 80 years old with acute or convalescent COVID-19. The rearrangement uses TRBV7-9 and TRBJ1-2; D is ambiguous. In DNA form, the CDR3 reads TGTGCCACATTTAACTATGGCTACACCTTC. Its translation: CATFNYGYTF.